The rows below give T cell receptor beta chains drawn from one sample of a study of T cells in Graves' hyperthyroidism and ophthalmopathy. In TCRdb, the multiplex PCR reads were re-called with MiXCR into one record per CDR3 protein. The sample lists about 360,000 distinct CDR3 sequences, about 18% seen once, with about 4% in the top ten. Sequenced material: blood. The source is a woman aged 18 to 35 with Graves' hyperthyroidism. CDR3s include the opening cysteine and the closing phenylalanine or tryptophan. The D gene is left open where the match is weak. Not all rows give a size; the values are once, few, many and, for expanded clones, a class.

CDR3 protein: CASSLSGPRTYEQYF; CDR3 DNA: TGCGCCAGCAGCTTGTCAGGTCCCCGGACCTACGAGCAGTACTTC; D gene: .; clone size: .; J gene: TRBJ2-7; V gene: TRBV5-1
CDR3 protein: CASSPPAGTGTYEQYF; CDR3 DNA: TGCGCCAGCAGCCCCCCTGCGGGGACAGGAACCTACGAGCAGTACTTC; D gene: TRBD1; clone size: few; J gene: TRBJ2-7; V gene: TRBV4-1
CDR3 protein: CASSKRGNYEQYF; CDR3 DNA: TGCGCCAGCAGCAAGCGCGGGAACTACGAGCAGTACTTC; D gene: .; clone size: many; J gene: TRBJ2-7; V gene: TRBV5-1
CDR3 protein: CSVPGPQIAYEQYF; CDR3 DNA: TGCAGTGTTCCGGGGCCTCAGATAGCCTACGAGCAGTACTTC; D gene: .; clone size: .; J gene: TRBJ2-7; V gene: TRBV20-1
CDR3 protein: CASGDRVNTEAFF; CDR3 DNA: TGTGCCAGTGGGGACAGAGTGAACACTGAAGCTTTCTTT; D gene: TRBD1; clone size: many; J gene: TRBJ1-1; V gene: TRBV19
CDR3 protein: CASSEDRVGEQYF; CDR3 DNA: TGTGCCAGTAGTGAGGACAGGGTAGGTGAGCAGTACTTC; D gene: TRBD1; clone size: many; J gene: TRBJ2-7; V gene: TRBV19
CDR3 protein: CSASTGARTYEQYF; CDR3 DNA: TGCAGTGCTTCGACAGGGGCTAGGACCTACGAGCAGTACTTC; D gene: TRBD1; clone size: .; J gene: TRBJ2-7; V gene: TRBV20-1
CDR3 protein: CAYTPSSGGYEQYF; CDR3 DNA: TGTGCCTACACCCCTTCTAGCGGGGGTTACGAGCAGTACTTC; D gene: TRBD2; clone size: many; J gene: TRBJ2-7; V gene: TRBV2
CDR3 protein: CASSFGVLGANTGELFF; CDR3 DNA: TGTGCCAGCAGTTTTGGGGTTCTTGGCGCGAACACCGGGGAGCTGTTTTTT; D gene: .; clone size: many; J gene: TRBJ2-2; V gene: TRBV27
CDR3 protein: CAWSRDTEAFF; CDR3 DNA: TGTGCCTGGAGTAGGGACACTGAAGCTTTCTTT; D gene: .; clone size: many; J gene: TRBJ1-1; V gene: TRBV30
CDR3 protein: CASSEQGGEFYEQYF; CDR3 DNA: TGTGCCAGCAGTGAACAAGGAGGGGAATTCTACGAGCAGTACTTC; D gene: .; clone size: many; J gene: TRBJ2-7; V gene: TRBV2
CDR3 protein: CSVYTSVYEQYF; CDR3 DNA: TGCAGCGTTTATACTAGCGTCTACGAGCAGTACTTC; D gene: TRBD2; clone size: .; J gene: TRBJ2-7; V gene: TRBV29-1
CDR3 protein: CASSPLTGYDGYTF; CDR3 DNA: TGTGCCAGCAGCCCGCTGACAGGGTATGATGGCTACACCTTC; D gene: TRBD1; clone size: .; J gene: TRBJ1-2; V gene: TRBV9
CDR3 protein: CASSPRPSEAGHTGELFF; CDR3 DNA: TGTGCCAGCAGTCCGCGCCCCTCTGAGGCGGGGCACACCGGGGAGCTGTTTTTT; D gene: .; clone size: many; J gene: TRBJ2-2; V gene: TRBV27
CDR3 protein: CAGRTGEETQYF; CDR3 DNA: TGTGCCGGACGGACAGGGGAAGAGACCCAGTACTTC; D gene: TRBD1; clone size: many; J gene: TRBJ2-5; V gene: TRBV2
CDR3 protein: CASRGQGREEAFF; CDR3 DNA: TGTGCCAGCAGGGGACAGGGGAGAGAGGAAGCTTTCTTT; D gene: TRBD1; clone size: .; J gene: TRBJ1-1; V gene: TRBV6-1
CDR3 protein: CASSQTEYQETQYF; CDR3 DNA: TGTGCCAGCAGCCAAACTGAGTACCAAGAGACCCAGTACTTC; D gene: .; clone size: many; J gene: TRBJ2-5; V gene: TRBV16
CDR3 protein: CASRTQYEQYF; CDR3 DNA: TGTGCCAGCCGTACCCAGTACGAGCAGTACTTC; D gene: .; clone size: .; J gene: TRBJ2-7; V gene: TRBV6-4
CDR3 protein: CAINGGYEQYF; CDR3 DNA: TGTGCCATCAACGGCGGATACGAGCAGTACTTC; D gene: .; clone size: many; J gene: TRBJ2-7; V gene: TRBV10-3
CDR3 protein: CATTETRREGGYSYEQYF; CDR3 DNA: TGTGCCACCACCGAGACCCGACGCGAGGGGGGCTACTCCTACGAGCAGTACTTC; D gene: .; clone size: many; J gene: TRBJ2-7; V gene: TRBV15
CDR3 protein: CATTPGGSYSGNTIYF; CDR3 DNA: TGTGCCACCACACCGGGGGGCAGTTACTCTGGAAACACCATATATTTT; D gene: .; clone size: many; J gene: TRBJ1-3; V gene: TRBV25-1
CDR3 protein: CASSPLPGQGADEQYF; CDR3 DNA: TGTGCCAGCAGTCCGTTACCGGGACAGGGGGCCGACGAGCAGTACTTC; D gene: TRBD1; clone size: .; J gene: TRBJ2-7; V gene: TRBV6-2/TRBV6-3
CDR3 protein: CASSPRGGGTEAFF; CDR3 DNA: TGTGCCAGCAGTCCTAGGGGCGGGGGCACTGAAGCTTTCTTT; D gene: .; clone size: many; J gene: TRBJ1-1; V gene: TRBV2
CDR3 protein: CASSMTGMNTEAFF; CDR3 DNA: TGTGCCAGTAGTATGACAGGTATGAACACTGAAGCTTTCTTT; D gene: .; clone size: .; J gene: TRBJ1-1; V gene: TRBV19
CDR3 protein: CASSGLAGLYEQYF; CDR3 DNA: TGTGCCAGCAGTGGACTAGCGGGGCTCTACGAGCAGTACTTC; D gene: TRBD2; clone size: many; J gene: TRBJ2-7; V gene: TRBV2
CDR3 protein: CASSQGGQRNTEAFF; CDR3 DNA: TGTGCCAGCAGCCAAGGGGGACAGCGGAACACTGAAGCTTTCTTT; D gene: TRBD1; clone size: many; J gene: TRBJ1-1; V gene: TRBV4-2
CDR3 protein: CASRPTGGRETQYF; CDR3 DNA: TGTGCCAGCAGGCCGACAGGGGGCCGAGAGACCCAGTACTTC; D gene: TRBD1; clone size: few; J gene: TRBJ2-5; V gene: TRBV6-2/TRBV6-3
CDR3 protein: CSAPGTGNTGELFF; CDR3 DNA: TGCAGTGCCCCTGGGACAGGCAACACCGGGGAGCTGTTTTTT; D gene: TRBD1; clone size: few; J gene: TRBJ2-2; V gene: TRBV20-1
CDR3 protein: CSASIGYNSPLHF; CDR3 DNA: TGCAGTGCTAGCATAGGTTATAATTCACCCCTCCACTTT; D gene: .; clone size: few; J gene: TRBJ1-6; V gene: TRBV20-1
CDR3 protein: CASRTQGLVYEQYF; CDR3 DNA: TGTGCCAGCAGGACACAGGGGTTGGTGTACGAGCAGTACTTC; D gene: TRBD1; clone size: many; J gene: TRBJ2-7; V gene: TRBV6-1
CDR3 protein: CASSRGGLGEQYF; CDR3 DNA: TGTGCCAGCAGCCGAGGGGGCCTGGGCGAGCAGTACTTC; D gene: TRBD1; clone size: many; J gene: TRBJ2-7; V gene: TRBV7-2
CDR3 protein: CASSTRDRGLGYAF; CDR3 DNA: TGTGCCAGCTCAACCCGAGACAGGGGGCTTGGCTACGCCTTC; D gene: TRBD1; clone size: few; J gene: TRBJ1-2; V gene: TRBV18
CDR3 protein: CASSFMEGLGQPQHF; CDR3 DNA: TGTGCCAGCAGCTTTATGGAGGGGCTGGGACAGCCCCAGCATTTT; D gene: .; clone size: many; J gene: TRBJ1-5; V gene: TRBV5-5
CDR3 protein: CASSYTERSNTEAFF; CDR3 DNA: TGTGCCAGCAGTTACACCGAAAGGTCGAACACTGAAGCTTTCTTT; D gene: .; clone size: many; J gene: TRBJ1-1; V gene: TRBV6-5
CDR3 protein: CASSQEGTVGGYGYTF; CDR3 DNA: TGCGCCAGCAGCCAAGAAGGGACCGTTGGGGGGTATGGCTACACCTTC; D gene: .; clone size: .; J gene: TRBJ1-2; V gene: TRBV4-1
CDR3 protein: CSASDLGTENYGYTF; CDR3 DNA: TGCAGTGCTAGCGATTTGGGGACAGAAAACTATGGCTACACCTTC; D gene: TRBD1; clone size: many; J gene: TRBJ1-2; V gene: TRBV20-1
CDR3 protein: CASSPGGTRINTEAFF; CDR3 DNA: TGTGCCAGCTCCCCGGGGGGGACAAGGATTAACACTGAAGCTTTCTTT; D gene: .; clone size: .; J gene: TRBJ1-1; V gene: TRBV12-3/TRBV12-4
CDR3 protein: CSVDKGRGANYGYTF; CDR3 DNA: TGCAGCGTTGATAAGGGGCGCGGGGCTAACTATGGCTACACCTTC; D gene: .; clone size: many; J gene: TRBJ1-2; V gene: TRBV29-1
CDR3 protein: CASSLLKAGEQYF; CDR3 DNA: TGTGCCAGCAGTCTCCTGAAGGCAGGGGAGCAGTACTTC; D gene: .; clone size: .; J gene: TRBJ2-7; V gene: TRBV28
CDR3 protein: CATSRVNRGEQYF; CDR3 DNA: TGTGCCACCAGCAGAGTCAACAGAGGCGAGCAGTACTTC; D gene: .; clone size: many; J gene: TRBJ2-7; V gene: TRBV15
CDR3 protein: CASSQLQGKINTIYF; CDR3 DNA: TGTGCCAGCAGTCAATTACAGGGGAAGATCAACACCATATATTTT; D gene: TRBD1; clone size: .; J gene: TRBJ1-3; V gene: TRBV6-1
CDR3 protein: CASSLAGTPPHGNIQYF; CDR3 DNA: TGCGCCAGCAGCTTGGCCGGGACTCCGCCTCATGGAAACATTCAGTACTTC; D gene: .; clone size: few; J gene: TRBJ2-4; V gene: TRBV5-1
CDR3 protein: CASTEGPSYGYTF; CDR3 DNA: TGTGCCAGCACGGAGGGACCCTCTTATGGCTACACCTTC; D gene: .; clone size: many; J gene: TRBJ1-2; V gene: TRBV6-1
CDR3 protein: CASSQVRSGGTNTGELFF; CDR3 DNA: TGTGCCAGCAGCCAAGTTCGGAGCGGGGGAACGAACACCGGGGAGCTGTTTTTT; D gene: TRBD2; clone size: few; J gene: TRBJ2-2; V gene: TRBV14
CDR3 protein: CSAKTGTGGGYGYTF; CDR3 DNA: TGCAGTGCTAAAACCGGGACAGGGGGCGGCTATGGCTACACCTTC; D gene: TRBD1; clone size: many; J gene: TRBJ1-2; V gene: TRBV20-1
CDR3 protein: CSATIWGQSYEQYF; CDR3 DNA: TGCAGTGCCACCATCTGGGGGCAGAGTTACGAGCAGTACTTC; D gene: .; clone size: many; J gene: TRBJ2-7; V gene: TRBV20-1
CDR3 protein: CASSLRSGEAFF; CDR3 DNA: TGTGCCAGCAGCTTAAGGTCGGGGGAAGCTTTCTTT; D gene: .; clone size: many; J gene: TRBJ1-1; V gene: TRBV7-3
CDR3 protein: CASSLSGFVGYTF; CDR3 DNA: TGTGCCAGCAGTTTATCGGGGTTTGTTGGCTACACCTTC; D gene: .; clone size: many; J gene: TRBJ1-2; V gene: TRBV12-3/TRBV12-4
CDR3 protein: CASSELVSGGGETQYF; CDR3 DNA: TGTGCCAGCAGTGAACTGGTTAGCGGGGGGGGAGAGACCCAGTACTTC; D gene: TRBD2; clone size: .; J gene: TRBJ2-5; V gene: TRBV6-1
CDR3 protein: CASSPWRKLTSSNYGYTF; CDR3 DNA: TGTGCCAGCAGCCCATGGCGGAAGTTAACAAGCTCTAACTATGGCTACACCTTC; D gene: .; clone size: .; J gene: TRBJ1-2; V gene: TRBV11-2